Described below is a single T cell receptor beta chain sequence and its context. The data were obtained in a study of blood T cell repertoires in COVID-19. About the study: Samples representing acute and convalescent COVID-19 were sourced from the United States, Italy and Spain. T cells, B-cell-depleted T cells, or PBMCs provided the cDNA or gDNA that served as material.

Authors' processing steps: Reference gene primer amplification in the assay estimated nucleated cell counts. Data came from immunoSEQ multiplex PCR; TCRdb stores just in-frame clones and leaves some out. From that table come the V and J calls and clone size; the DNA was used to work out D and trimming. The sample has 200,000 or so clones, 70% to 85% seen once. The CDR3 totals 13 residues. V lost 5 bases and J 0 bases, leaving 8 bases between the germline ends. CDR1 is SGHTA, CDR2 FQGTGA, per germline. The chain employs TRBV7-3 and TRBJ2-7; D gene unclear. The TCR comes from a woman under 40 with acute or convalescent COVID-19. The specimen was peripheral blood. In DNA form, the CDR3 reads TGTGCCAGCAGCCAACTGCCCTCCTACGAGCAGTACTTC. This codes for CASSQLPSYEQYF.